This TCR beta chain came from a study of T cells after yellow fever vaccination. Study details: In the case of low-cell-number fractions, SMART-Seq v4 Ultra Low Input was used for preparation.

TCRdb recomputed calls from the 5' RACE reads with MiXCR, one row per CDR3 protein. The data show under 500,000 distinct CDR3 sequences, 15% to 20% seen once. The V gene lost 5 bases and the J gene lost 4 bases, with 16 bases spanning the gap. Germline V gene data show CDR1 as LNHDA and CDR2 as SQIVND (reference sequence). CDR3 length equals 15 residues. This clonotype was picked up a small number of times. The antigen remains undetermined. Overall study findings and caveats: Post-booster samples contained most primary-vaccination clones (around 95% CD4, almost 90% CD8).

The receptor comes from a young man who received the YFV17D yellow fever vaccine. The chain uses TRBV19 and TRBJ2-3; TRBD1 or TRBD2 may be the D gene (5 bases each). This specimen consisted of PBMCs, obtained before the yellow fever booster vaccination. In DNA, the CDR3 is TGTGCCAGTAGTCCCCAACCCCGAGGGGCAGATACGCAGTATTTT. Translated, it gives CASSPQPRGADTQYF. The whole variable domain, filled in from reference TRBV19 and TRBJ2-3, reads DGGITQSPKYLFRKEGQNVTLSCEQNLNHDAMYWYRQDPGQGLRLIYYSQIVNDFQKGDIAEGYSVSREKKESFPLTVTSAQKNPTAFYLCASSPQPRGADTQYFGPGTRLTVL.